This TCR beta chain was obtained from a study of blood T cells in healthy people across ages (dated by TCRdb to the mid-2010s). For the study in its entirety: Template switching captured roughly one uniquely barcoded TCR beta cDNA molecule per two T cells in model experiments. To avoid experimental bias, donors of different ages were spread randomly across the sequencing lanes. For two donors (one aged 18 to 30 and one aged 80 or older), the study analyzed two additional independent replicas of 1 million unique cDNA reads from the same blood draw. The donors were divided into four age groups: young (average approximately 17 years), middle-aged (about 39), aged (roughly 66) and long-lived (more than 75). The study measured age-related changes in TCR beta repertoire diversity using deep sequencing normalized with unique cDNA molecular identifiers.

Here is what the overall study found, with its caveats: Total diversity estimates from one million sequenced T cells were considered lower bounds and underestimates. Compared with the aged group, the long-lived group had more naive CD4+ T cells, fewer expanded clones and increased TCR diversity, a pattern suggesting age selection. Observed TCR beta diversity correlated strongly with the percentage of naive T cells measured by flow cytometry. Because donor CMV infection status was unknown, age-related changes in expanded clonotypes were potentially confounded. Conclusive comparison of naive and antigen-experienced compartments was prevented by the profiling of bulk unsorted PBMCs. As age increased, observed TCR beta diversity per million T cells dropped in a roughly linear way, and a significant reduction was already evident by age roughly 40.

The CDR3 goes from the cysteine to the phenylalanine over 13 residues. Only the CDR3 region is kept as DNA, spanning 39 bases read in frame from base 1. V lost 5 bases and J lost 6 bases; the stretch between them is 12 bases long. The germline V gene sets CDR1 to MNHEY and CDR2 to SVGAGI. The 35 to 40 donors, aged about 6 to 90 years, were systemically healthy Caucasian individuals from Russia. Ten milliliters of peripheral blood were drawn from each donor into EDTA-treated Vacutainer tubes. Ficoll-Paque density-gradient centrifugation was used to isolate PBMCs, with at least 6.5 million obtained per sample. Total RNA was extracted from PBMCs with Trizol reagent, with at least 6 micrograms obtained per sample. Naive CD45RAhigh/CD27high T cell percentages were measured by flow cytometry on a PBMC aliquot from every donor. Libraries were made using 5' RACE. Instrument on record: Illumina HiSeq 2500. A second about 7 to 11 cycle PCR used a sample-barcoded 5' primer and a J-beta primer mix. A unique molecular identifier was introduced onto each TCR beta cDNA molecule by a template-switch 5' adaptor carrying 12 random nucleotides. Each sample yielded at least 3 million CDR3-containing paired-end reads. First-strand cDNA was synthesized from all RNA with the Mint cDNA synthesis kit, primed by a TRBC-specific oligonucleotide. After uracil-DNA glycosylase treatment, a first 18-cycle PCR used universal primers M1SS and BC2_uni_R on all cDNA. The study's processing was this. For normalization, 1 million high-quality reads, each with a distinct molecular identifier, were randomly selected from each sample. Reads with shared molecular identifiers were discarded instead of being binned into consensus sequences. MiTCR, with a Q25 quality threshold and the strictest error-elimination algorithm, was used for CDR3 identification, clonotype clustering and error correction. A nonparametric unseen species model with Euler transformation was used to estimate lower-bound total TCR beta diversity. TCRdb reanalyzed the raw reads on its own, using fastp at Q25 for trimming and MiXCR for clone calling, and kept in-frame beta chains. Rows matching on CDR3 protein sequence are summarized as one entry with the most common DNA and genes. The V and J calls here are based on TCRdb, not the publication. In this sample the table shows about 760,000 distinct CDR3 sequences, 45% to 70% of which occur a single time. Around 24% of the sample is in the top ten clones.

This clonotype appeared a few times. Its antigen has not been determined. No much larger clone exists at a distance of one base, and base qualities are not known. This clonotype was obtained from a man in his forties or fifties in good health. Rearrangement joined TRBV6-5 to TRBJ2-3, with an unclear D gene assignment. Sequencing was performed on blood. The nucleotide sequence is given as TGTGCCAGCAGTCCCCGCCTTCGCGATACGCAGTATTTT. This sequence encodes CASSPRLRDTQYF.